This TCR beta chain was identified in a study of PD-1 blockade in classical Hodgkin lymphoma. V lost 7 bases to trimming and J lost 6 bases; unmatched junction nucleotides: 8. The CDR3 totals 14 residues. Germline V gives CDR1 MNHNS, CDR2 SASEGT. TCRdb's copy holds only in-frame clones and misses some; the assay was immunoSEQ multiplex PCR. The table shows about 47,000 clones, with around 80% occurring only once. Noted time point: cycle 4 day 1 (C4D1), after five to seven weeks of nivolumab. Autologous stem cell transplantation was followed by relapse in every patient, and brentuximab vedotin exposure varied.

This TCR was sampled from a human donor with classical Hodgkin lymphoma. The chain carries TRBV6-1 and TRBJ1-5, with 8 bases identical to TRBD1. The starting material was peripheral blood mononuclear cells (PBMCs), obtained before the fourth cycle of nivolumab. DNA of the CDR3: TGTGCCAGCAAAATGACAGGGGAACCTCAGCCCCAGCATTTT. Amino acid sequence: CASKMTGEPQPQHF.